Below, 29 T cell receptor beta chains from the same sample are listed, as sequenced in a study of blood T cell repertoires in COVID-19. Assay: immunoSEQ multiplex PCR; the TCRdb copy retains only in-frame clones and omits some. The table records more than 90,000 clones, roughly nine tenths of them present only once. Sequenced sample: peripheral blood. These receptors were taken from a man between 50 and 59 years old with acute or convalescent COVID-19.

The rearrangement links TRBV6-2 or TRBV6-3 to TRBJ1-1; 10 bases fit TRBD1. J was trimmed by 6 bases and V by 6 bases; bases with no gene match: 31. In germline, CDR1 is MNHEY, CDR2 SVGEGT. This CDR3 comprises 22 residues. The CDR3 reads CASSQGSGQGVREQLSGAEAFF. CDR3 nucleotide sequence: TGTGCCAGCAGCCAGGGTTCCGGACAGGGGGTGAGGGAGCAATTAAGTGGAGCTGAAGCTTTCTTT.

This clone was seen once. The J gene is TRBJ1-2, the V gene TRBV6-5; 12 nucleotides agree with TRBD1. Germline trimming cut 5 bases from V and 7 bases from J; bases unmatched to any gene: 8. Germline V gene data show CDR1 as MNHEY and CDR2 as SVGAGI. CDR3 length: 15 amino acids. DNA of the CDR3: TGTGCCAGCAGTCAGCCCGGGACAGGGGGCCTTGGCTACACCTTC. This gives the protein CASSQPGTGGLGYTF.

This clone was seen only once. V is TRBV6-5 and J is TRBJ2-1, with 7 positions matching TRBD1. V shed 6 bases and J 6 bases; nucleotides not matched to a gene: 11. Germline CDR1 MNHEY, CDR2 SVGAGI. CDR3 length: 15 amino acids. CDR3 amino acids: CASSRETGNSNEQFF. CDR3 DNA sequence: TGTGCCAGCAGCAGGGAGACAGGGAACTCCAATGAGCAGTTCTTC.

The CDR3 protein is CASSLNFGGQGNQPQHF. The CDR3 DNA sequence: TGTGCCAGCAGCTTAAACTTTGGAGGACAGGGCAATCAGCCCCAGCATTTT. The rearrangement links TRBV7-2 to TRBJ1-5, with TRBD1 matching 7 bases. The V and J ends lost 2 bases and 2 bases, in that order; junction bases with no gene match: 9. The CDR3 totals 17 residues. The germline V gene has CDR1 SGHTA and CDR2 FQGNSA.

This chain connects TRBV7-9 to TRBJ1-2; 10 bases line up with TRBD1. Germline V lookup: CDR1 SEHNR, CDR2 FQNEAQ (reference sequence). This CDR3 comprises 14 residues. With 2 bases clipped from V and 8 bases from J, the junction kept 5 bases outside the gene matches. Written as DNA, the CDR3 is TGTGCCAGCAGCTTAACCGGGACAGGGGCCGGCTACACCTTC. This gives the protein CASSLTGTGAGYTF.

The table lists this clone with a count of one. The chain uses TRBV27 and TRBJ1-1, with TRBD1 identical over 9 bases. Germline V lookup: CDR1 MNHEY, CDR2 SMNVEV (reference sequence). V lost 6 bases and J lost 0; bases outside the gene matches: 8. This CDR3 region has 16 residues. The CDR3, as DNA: TGTGCCAGCAGGAGGGCACAGGGGGCTCTGAACACTGAAGCTTTCTTT. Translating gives CASRRAQGALNTEAFF.

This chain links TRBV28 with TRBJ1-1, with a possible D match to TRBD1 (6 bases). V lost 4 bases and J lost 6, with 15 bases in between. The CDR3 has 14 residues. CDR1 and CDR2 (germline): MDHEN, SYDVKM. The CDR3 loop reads CASSSTGGRAEAFF. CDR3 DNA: TGTGCCAGCAGTTCGACAGGCGGTAGGGCTGAAGCTTTCTTT.

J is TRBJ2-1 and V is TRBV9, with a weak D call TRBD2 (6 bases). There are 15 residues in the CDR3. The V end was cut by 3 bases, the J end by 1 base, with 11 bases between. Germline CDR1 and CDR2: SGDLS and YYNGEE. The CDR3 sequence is CASSGQGGSYNEQFF. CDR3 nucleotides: TGTGCCAGCAGCGGCCAGGGAGGTTCCTACAATGAGCAGTTCTTC.

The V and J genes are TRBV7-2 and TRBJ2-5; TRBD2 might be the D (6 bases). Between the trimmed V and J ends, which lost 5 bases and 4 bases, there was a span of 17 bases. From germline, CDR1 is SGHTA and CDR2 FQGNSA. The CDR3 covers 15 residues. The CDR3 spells CASSPGLGLGETQYF. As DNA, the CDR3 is TGTGCCAGCAGCCCGGGACTGGGGCTAGGAGAGACCCAGTACTTC.

The CDR3 spells CASSLSTSGGFQETQYF. In DNA, the CDR3 is TGTGCCAGCAGCTTATCGACTAGCGGGGGTTTCCAAGAGACCCAGTACTTC. V usage is TRBV7-9 and J usage is TRBJ2-5; 12 nucleotides match TRBD2. Germline V lookup: CDR1 SEHNR, CDR2 FQNEAQ (reference sequence). After removal of 2 bases from V and 1 base from J, the junction contained 5 bases not matched to a gene. The CDR3 is made up of 17 amino acids.

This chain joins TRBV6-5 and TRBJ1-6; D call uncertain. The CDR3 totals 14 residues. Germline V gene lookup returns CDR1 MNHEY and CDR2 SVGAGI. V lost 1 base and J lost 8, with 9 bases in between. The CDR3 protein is CASSYLQSYSPLHF. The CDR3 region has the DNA TGTGCCAGCAGTTACTTACAGAGTTATTCACCCCTCCACTTT.

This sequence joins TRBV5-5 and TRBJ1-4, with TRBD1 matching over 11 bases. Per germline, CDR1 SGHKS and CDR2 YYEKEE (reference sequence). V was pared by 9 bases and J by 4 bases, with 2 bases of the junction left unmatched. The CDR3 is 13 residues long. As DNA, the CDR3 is TGTGCCACTGGGACAGGGGGTAATGAAAAACTGTTTTTT. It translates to CATGTGGNEKLFF.

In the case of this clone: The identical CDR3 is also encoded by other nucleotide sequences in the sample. The CDR3 coding sequence is TGTGCCAGCAGCTTGGGGACAGGCGGCAATCAGCCCCAGCATTTT. It yields the protein CASSLGTGGNQPQHF. V and J are TRBV13 and TRBJ1-5, with 8 bases matching TRBD1. Per germline, CDR1 PRHDT and CDR2 FYEKMQ (reference sequence). The CDR3 extends over 15 amino acids. V gave up 3 bases and J gave up 2 bases; unmatched junction bases: 3.

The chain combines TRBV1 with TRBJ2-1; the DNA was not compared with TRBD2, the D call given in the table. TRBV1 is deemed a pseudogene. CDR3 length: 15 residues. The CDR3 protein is CTSSQAAGGYNEQFF. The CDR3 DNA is TGCACCAGCAGCCAAGCAGCGGGGGGCTACAATGAGCAGTTCTTC.

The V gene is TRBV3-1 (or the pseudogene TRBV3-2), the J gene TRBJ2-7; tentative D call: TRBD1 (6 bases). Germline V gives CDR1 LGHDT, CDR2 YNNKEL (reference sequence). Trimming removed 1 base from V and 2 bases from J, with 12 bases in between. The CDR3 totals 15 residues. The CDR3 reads CASSQAPGHTYEQYF. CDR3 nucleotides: TGTGCCAGCAGCCAAGCACCGGGACACACCTACGAGCAGTACTTC.

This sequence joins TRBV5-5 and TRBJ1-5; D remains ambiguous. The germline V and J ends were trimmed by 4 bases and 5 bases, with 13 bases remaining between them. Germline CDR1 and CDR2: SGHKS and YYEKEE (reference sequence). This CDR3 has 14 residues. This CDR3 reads CASSREEDHQPQHF. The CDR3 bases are TGTGCCAGCAGCCGGGAGGAAGACCATCAGCCCCAGCATTTT.

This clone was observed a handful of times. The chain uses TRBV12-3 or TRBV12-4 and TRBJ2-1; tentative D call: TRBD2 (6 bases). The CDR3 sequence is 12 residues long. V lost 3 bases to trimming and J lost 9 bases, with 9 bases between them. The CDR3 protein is CASSFPRGEQFF. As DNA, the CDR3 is TGTGCCAGCAGTTTCCCGCGGGGTGAGCAGTTCTTC.

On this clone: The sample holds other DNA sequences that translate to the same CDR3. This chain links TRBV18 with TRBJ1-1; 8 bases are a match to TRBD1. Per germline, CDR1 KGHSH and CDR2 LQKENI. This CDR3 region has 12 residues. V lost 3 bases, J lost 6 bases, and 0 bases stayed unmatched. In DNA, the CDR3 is TGTGCCAGCTCACCGGACAGGGCTGAAGCTTTCTTT. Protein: CASSPDRAEAFF.

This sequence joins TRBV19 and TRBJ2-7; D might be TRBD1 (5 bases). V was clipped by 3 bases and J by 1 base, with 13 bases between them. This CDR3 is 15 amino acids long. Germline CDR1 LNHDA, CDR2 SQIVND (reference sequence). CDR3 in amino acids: CASSIQEDKSYEQYF. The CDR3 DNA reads TGTGCCAGTAGTATCCAAGAGGACAAGTCCTACGAGCAGTACTTC.

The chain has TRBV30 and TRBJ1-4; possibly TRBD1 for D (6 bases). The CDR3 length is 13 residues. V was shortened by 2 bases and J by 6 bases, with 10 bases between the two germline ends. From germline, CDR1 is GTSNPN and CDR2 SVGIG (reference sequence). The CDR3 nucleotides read TGTGCCTGGAGTAGGGGGAGTTATGAAAAACTGTTTTTT. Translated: CAWSRGSYEKLFF.

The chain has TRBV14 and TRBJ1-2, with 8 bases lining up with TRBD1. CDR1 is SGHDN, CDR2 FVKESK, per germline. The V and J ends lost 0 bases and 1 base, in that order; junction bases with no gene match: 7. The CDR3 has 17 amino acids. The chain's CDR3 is CASSQDYRDRGNYGYTF. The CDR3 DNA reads TGTGCCAGCAGCCAAGATTATCGAGACAGGGGTAACTATGGCTACACCTTC.

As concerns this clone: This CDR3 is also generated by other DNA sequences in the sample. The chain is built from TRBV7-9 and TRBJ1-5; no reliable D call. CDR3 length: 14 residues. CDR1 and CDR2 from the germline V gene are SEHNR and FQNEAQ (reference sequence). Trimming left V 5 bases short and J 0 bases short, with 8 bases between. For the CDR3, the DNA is TGTGCCAGCAGCCCATCGGGTAGCAATCAGCCCCAGCATTTT. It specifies CASSPSGSNQPQHF.

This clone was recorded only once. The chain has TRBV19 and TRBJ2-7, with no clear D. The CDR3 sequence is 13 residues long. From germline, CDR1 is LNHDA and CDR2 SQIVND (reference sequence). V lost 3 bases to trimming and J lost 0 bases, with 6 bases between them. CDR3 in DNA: TGTGCCAGTAGTATTAATCTCTCCTACGAGCAGTACTTC. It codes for CASSINLSYEQYF.

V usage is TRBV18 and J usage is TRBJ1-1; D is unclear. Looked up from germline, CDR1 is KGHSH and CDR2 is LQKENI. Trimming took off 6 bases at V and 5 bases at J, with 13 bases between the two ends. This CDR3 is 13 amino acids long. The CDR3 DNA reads TGTGCCAGCTCCTCGTCTTTTGTGACTGAAGCTTTCTTT. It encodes CASSSSFVTEAFF.

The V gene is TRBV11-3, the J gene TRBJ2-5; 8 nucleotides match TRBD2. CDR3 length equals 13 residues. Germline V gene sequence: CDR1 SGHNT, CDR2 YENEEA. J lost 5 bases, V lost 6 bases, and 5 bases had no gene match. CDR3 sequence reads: CASSPGLGETQYF. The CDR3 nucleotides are TGTGCCAGCAGTCCGGGACTAGGGGAGACCCAGTACTTC.

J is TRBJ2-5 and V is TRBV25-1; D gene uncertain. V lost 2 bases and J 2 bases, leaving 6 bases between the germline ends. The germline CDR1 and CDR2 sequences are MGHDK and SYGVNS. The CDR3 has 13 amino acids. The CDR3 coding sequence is TGTGCCAGCAGTGAAGACAAACAAGAGACCCAGTACTTC. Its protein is CASSEDKQETQYF.

Here the CDR3 reads CAISDITENYGYTF. The CDR3, as DNA: TGTGCCATCAGTGATATTACAGAGAACTATGGCTACACCTTC. This chain links TRBV10-3 with TRBJ1-2, with D unclear. The CDR3 extends over 14 amino acids. Germline V gives CDR1 ENHRY, CDR2 SYGVKD. V dropped 3 bases and J dropped 2 bases, with 10 bases sitting between them.

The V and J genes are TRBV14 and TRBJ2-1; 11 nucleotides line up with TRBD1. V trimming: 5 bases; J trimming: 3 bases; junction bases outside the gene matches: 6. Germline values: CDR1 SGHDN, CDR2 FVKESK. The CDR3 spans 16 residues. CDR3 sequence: CASSLRTGGGYNEQFF. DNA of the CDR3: TGTGCCAGCAGCTTACGGACAGGGGGCGGCTACAATGAGCAGTTCTTC.

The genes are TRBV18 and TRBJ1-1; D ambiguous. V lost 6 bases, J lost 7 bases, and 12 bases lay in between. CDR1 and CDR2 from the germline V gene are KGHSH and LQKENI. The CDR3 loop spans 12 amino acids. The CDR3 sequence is CASSQNRVEAFF. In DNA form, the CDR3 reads TGTGCCAGCTCGCAAAACAGAGTTGAAGCTTTCTTT.